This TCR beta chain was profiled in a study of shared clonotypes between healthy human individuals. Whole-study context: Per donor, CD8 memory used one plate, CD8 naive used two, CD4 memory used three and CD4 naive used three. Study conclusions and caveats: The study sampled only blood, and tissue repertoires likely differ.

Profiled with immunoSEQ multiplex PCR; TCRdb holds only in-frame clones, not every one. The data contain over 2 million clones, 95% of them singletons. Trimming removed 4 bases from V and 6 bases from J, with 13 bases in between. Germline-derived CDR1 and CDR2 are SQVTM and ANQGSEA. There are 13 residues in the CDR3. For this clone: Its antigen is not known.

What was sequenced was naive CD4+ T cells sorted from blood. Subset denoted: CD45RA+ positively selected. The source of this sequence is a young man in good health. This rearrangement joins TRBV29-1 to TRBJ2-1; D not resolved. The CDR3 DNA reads TGCAGCGTTGGGTGGGTTGCGTCCAATGAGCAGTTCTTC. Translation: CSVGWVASNEQFF.